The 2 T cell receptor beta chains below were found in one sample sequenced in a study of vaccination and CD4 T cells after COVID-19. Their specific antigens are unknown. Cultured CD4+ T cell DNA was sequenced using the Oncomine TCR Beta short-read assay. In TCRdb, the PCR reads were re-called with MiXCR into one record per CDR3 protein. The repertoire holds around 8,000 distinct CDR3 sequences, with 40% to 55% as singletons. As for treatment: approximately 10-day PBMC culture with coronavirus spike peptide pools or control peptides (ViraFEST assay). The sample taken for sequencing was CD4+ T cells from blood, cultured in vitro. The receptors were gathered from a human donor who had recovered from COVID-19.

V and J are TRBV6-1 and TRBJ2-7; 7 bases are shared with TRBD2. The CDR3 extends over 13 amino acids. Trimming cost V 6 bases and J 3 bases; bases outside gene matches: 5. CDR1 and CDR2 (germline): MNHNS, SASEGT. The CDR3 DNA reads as TGTGCCAGCAGAGCGGGGACCTTCTACGAGCAGTACTTC. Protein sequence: CASRAGTFYEQYF.

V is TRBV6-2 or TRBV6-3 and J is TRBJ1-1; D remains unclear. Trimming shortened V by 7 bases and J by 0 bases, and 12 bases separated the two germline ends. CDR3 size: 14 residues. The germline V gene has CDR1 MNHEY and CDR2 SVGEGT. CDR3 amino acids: CASTEGGMNTEAFF. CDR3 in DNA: TGTGCCAGCACGGAAGGTGGAATGAACACTGAAGCTTTCTTT.